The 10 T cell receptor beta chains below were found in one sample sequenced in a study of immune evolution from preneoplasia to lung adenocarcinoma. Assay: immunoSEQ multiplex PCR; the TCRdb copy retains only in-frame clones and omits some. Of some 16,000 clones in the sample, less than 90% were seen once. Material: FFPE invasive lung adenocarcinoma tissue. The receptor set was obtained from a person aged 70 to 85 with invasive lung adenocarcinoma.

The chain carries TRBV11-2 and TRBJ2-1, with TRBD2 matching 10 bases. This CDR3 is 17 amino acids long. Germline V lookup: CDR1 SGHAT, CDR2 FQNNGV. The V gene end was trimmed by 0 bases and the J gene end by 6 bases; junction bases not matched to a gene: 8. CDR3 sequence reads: CASSLEPGTSVGNEQFF. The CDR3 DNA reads TGTGCCAGCAGCTTAGAACCCGGGACTAGCGTCGGCAATGAGCAGTTCTTC.

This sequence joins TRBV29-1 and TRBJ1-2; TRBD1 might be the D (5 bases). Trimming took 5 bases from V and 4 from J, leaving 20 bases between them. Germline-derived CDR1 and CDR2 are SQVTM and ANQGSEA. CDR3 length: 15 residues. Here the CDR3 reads CSVMDSRDRGYGYTF. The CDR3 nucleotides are TGCAGCGTTATGGACTCCCGGGACCGGGGCTATGGCTACACCTTC.

The CDR3 DNA follows: TGTGCCAGCAGTGGGAAAACAGGGGCCTATGGCTACACCTTC. Its translation is CASSGKTGAYGYTF. The gene calls are TRBV6-1 and TRBJ1-2; 7 bases agree with TRBD1. This CDR3 comprises 14 residues. V was pared by 4 bases and J by 4 bases, with 6 bases of the junction left unmatched. Per germline, CDR1 MNHNS and CDR2 SASEGT.

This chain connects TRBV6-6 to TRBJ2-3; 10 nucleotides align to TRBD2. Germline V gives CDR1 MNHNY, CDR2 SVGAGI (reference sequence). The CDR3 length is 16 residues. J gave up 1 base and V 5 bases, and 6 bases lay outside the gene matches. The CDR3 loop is CASSPTAGGGTDTQYF. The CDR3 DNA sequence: TGTGCCAGCAGTCCGACAGCGGGAGGGGGCACAGATACGCAGTATTTT.

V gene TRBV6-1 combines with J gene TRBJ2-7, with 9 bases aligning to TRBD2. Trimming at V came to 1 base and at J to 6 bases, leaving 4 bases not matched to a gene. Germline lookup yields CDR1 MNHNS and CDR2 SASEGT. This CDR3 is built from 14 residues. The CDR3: CASSEGLAGLEQYF. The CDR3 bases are TGTGCCAGCAGTGAAGGTCTAGCGGGACTCGAGCAGTACTTC.

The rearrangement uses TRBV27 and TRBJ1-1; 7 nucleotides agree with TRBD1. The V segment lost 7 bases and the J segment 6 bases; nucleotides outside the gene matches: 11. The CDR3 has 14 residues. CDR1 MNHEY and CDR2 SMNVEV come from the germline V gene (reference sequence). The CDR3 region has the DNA TGTGCCAGCATGCCGCAGGGGGGCTCTCCTGAAGCTTTCTTT. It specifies CASMPQGGSPEAFF.

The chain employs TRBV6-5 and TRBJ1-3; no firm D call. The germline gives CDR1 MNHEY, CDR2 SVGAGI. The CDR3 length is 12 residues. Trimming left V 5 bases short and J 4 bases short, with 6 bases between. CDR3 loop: CASSPQGNTIYF. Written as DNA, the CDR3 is TGTGCCAGCAGTCCACAGGGAAACACCATATATTTT.

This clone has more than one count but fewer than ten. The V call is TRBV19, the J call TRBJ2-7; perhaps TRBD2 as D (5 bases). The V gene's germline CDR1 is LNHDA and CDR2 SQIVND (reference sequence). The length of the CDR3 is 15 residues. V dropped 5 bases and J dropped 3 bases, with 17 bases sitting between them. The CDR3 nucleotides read TGTGCCAGTAGTTTCACCGGGATCGGAGGCTACGAGCAGTACTTC. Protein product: CASSFTGIGGYEQYF.

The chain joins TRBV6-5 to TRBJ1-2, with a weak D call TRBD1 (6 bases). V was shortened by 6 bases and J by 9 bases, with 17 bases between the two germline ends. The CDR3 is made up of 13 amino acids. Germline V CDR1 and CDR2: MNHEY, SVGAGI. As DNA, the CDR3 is TGTGCCAGCAGGGACCCCAGGGGTGTTAGCTACACCTTC. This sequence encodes CASRDPRGVSYTF.

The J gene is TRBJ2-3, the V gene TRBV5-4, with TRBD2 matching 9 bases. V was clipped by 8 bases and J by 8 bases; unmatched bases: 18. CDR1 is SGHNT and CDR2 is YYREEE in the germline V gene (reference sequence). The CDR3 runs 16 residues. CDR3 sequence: CASSEKLAGDRSTQYF. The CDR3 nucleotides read TGTGCCAGTTCCGAGAAGTTAGCGGGGGACCGAAGTACGCAGTATTTT.